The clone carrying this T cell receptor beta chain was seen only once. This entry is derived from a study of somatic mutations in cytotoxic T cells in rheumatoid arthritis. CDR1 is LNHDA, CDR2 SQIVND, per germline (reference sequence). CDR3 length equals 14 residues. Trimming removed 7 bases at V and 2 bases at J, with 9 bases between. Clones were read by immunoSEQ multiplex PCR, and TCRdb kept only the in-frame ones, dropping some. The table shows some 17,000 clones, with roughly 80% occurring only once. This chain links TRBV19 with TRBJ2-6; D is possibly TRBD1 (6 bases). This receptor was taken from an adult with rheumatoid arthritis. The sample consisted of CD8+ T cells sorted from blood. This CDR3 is CASIEGAGANVLTF. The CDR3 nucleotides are TGTGCCAGTATCGAGGGGGCTGGGGCCAACGTCCTGACTTTC.